This T cell receptor beta chain originates from a study of control samples from healthy donors and cancer patients. Data came from immunoSEQ multiplex PCR; TCRdb stores just in-frame clones and leaves some out. The profile shows 69,000 or so clones, about 94% of them singletons. This TCR was sampled from a woman in her thirties in good health. The sequencing input was blood.

The CDR3 DNA reads TGTGCCAGCAATTACGGGGGGACAGGGTCTTACACCTTC. This sequence encodes CASNYGGTGSYTF. The rearrangement uses TRBV12-3 or TRBV12-4 and TRBJ1-2, with 9 bases aligning to TRBD1. The CDR3 sequence is 13 residues long. J lost 11 bases, V lost 7 bases, and 11 bases had no gene match.